The clone carrying this TCR beta chain was picked up one time. Antigen specificity is unknown. Assay used: immunoSEQ multiplex PCR; TCRdb lists only in-frame clones, some missing. The sample yields about 130,000 clones, 80% seen once. These data originate in a study of a mutant IDH1 vaccine in newly diagnosed glioma. Time point reported: week 11, during vaccination. Each dose of the vaccine consisted of 300 ug of mutant IDH1 20-mer peptide, with topical imiquimod. Study-wide findings and caveats: Detectable vaccine-induced immune responses arose in 93.3% of patients.

Germline-derived CDR1 and CDR2 are SGHKS and YYEKEE (reference sequence). The CDR3 spans 14 residues. V was clipped by 4 bases and J by 4 bases, with 12 bases between them. Here the sequenced sample was PBMCs, taken from a glioma patient whose treatment included an IDH1 peptide vaccine. The V gene is TRBV5-5, the J gene TRBJ1-5, with D possibly matching TRBD1 (5 bases). The TCR sequence derives from a man aged 35-49 years with glioma. CDR3 sequence: CASSLRAGNQPQHF. CDR3 DNA sequence: TGTGCCAGCAGCCTGAGGGCAGGGAATCAGCCCCAGCATTTT.